Below are 32 T cell receptor beta chains sequenced from a single sample in a study of shared T cell receptors in the human thymus. Clones were sequenced by immunoSEQ multiplex PCR, and TCRdb holds only the in-frame ones, with some missing. This table holds hundreds of thousands of clones, roughly 86% found once. Another study also made use of these data, one on human thymus T cells.

The material sequenced was thymocytes. The receptors come from a boy younger than two with a congenital heart defect.

J is TRBJ1-2 and V is TRBV2; weak D call: TRBD1 (5 bases). The CDR3 runs 15 residues. Germline lookup yields CDR1 SNHLY and CDR2 FYNNEI. V lost 11 bases, J lost 0 bases, and 19 bases lay in between. CDR3 nucleotides: TGTGCCCGACCAGCGGGGGTGGGTGCTAACTATGGCTACACCTTC. Residues: CARPAGVGANYGYTF.

The chain has TRBV23-1 and TRBJ1-1; 10 bases fit TRBD1. TRBV23-1 is given ORF status, its function remaining uncertain. The CDR3 runs to 15 residues. Trimming cost V 4 bases and J 10 bases; bases outside gene matches: 12. The CDR3 sequence is CASSPRRGTGDRAFF. As DNA, the CDR3 is TGCGCCAGCAGTCCCCGCCGCGGGACAGGGGATAGAGCTTTCTTT.

V usage is TRBV29-1 and J usage is TRBJ2-4; D may be TRBD1 (6 bases). This CDR3 spans 15 amino acids. The germline CDR1 and CDR2 sequences are SQVTM and ANQGSEA. Between the trimmed V and J ends, which lost 3 bases and 3 bases, there was a span of 15 bases. CDR3 sequence: CSVDVSGHHKNIQYF. The CDR3, as DNA: TGCAGCGTTGACGTTTCGGGACACCACAAAAACATTCAGTACTTC.

V usage is TRBV4-3 and J usage is TRBJ2-1; D is perhaps TRBD2 (6 bases). CDR1 and CDR2 from the germline V gene are LGHNA and YSLEER. The CDR3 consists of 14 residues. With 4 bases removed from V and 5 bases from J, the gap between germline ends came to 12 bases. CDR3 residues: CASSLTTSDNEQFF. The CDR3 region has the DNA TGCGCCAGCAGCCTCACGACTAGTGACAATGAGCAGTTCTTC.

CDR3 region: CASGQIRDMEYYGYTF. Here the CDR3 DNA reads TGTGCCAGCGGACAAATCCGGGACATGGAATACTATGGCTACACCTTC. The genes are TRBV6-6 and TRBJ1-2; weak D call: TRBD1 (6 bases). CDR1 is MNHNY, CDR2 SVGAGI, per germline (reference sequence). With 8 bases removed from V and 3 bases from J, the gap between germline ends came to 22 bases. CDR3 length: 16 amino acids.

The V gene is TRBV5-1, the J gene TRBJ1-1; 7 nucleotides align to TRBD1. The germline CDR1 and CDR2 sequences are SGHRS and YFSETQ. This CDR3 has 13 amino acids. The ends lost 6 bases at V and 4 bases at J; junction bases unmatched: 6. Here the CDR3 reads CASTSTGITEAFF. CDR3 bases: TGCGCCAGCACCTCGACAGGGATCACTGAAGCTTTCTTT.

The chain links TRBV7-2 to TRBJ2-1, with 10 bases that match TRBD2. The CDR3 contains 16 residues. Looked up from germline, CDR1 is SGHTA and CDR2 is FQGNSA. J gave up 8 bases and V 1 base, and 8 bases lay outside the gene matches. The CDR3 reads CASSLVLAGVLDEQFF. Here the CDR3 DNA reads TGTGCCAGCAGCTTAGTTCTAGCGGGAGTGCTGGATGAGCAGTTCTTC.

The chain uses TRBV27 and TRBJ2-7, with D uncertain. Germline assignment: CDR1 MNHEY and CDR2 SMNVEV (reference sequence). The CDR3 runs 13 residues. V gave up 5 bases and J gave up 0 bases, with 8 bases separating them. In DNA, the CDR3 is TGTGCCAGCAGTCGCCGTAGCTCCTACGAGCAGTACTTC. As protein: CASSRRSSYEQYF.

The rearrangement joins TRBV28 to TRBJ2-7, with 8 nucleotides matching TRBD1. There are 17 residues in the CDR3. Looked up from germline, CDR1 is MDHEN and CDR2 is SYDVKM. V dropped 1 base and J dropped 2; count of bases not matched to a gene: 10. CDR3 nucleotide sequence: TGTGCCAGCAGTTTATCCGTCCGACAGGGGAGGACCTACGAGCAGTACTTC. Translation gives CASSLSVRQGRTYEQYF.

The chain combines TRBV5-6 with TRBJ1-4; D is unclear. The CDR3 extends over 18 amino acids. The germline V gene has CDR1 SGHDT and CDR2 YYEEEE. V shed 6 bases and J shed 0 bases, with 21 bases lying between them. This CDR3 reads CASKARSWEGSTNEKLFF. In nucleotides, the CDR3 is TGTGCCAGCAAGGCACGGTCGTGGGAGGGATCAACTAATGAAAAACTGTTTTTT.

In DNA, the CDR3 is TGTGCCAGCATCGGGGAGGGCTATGGCTACACCTTC. Translated: CASIGEGYGYTF. The chain joins TRBV5-6 to TRBJ1-2; D remains unclear. CDR1 and CDR2 (germline): SGHDT, YYEEEE. This CDR3 spans 12 amino acids. V lost 6 bases and J lost 4, with 10 bases in between. Together with reference TRBV5-6 and TRBJ1-2, the CDR3 gives the full variable domain: DAGVTQSPTHLIKTRGQQVTLRCSPKSGHDTVSWYQQALGQGPQFIFQYYEEEERQRGNFPDRFSGHQFPNYSSELNVNALLLGDSALYLCASIGEGYGYTFGSGTRLTVV.

The chain has TRBV18 and TRBJ2-7; 9 bases line up with TRBD1. From germline, CDR1 is KGHSH and CDR2 LQKENI. The V segment lost 4 bases and the J segment 5 bases; nucleotides outside the gene matches: 9. This CDR3 comprises 15 residues. The CDR3 region is CASSLRRDRDHEQYF. The CDR3 nucleotides are TGTGCCAGCTCACTGAGGAGGGACAGGGATCACGAGCAGTACTTC.

This chain joins TRBV5-6 and TRBJ1-2; 9 nucleotides line up with TRBD1. Per the germline V gene, CDR1 is SGHDT and CDR2 is YYEEEE. Trimming removed 2 bases from V and 5 bases from J; junction bases left unmatched: 4. CDR3 size: 14 residues. The CDR3 nucleotides read TGTGCCAGCAGCTTCTCTGACAGGGGGTATGGCTACACCTTC. This sequence encodes CASSFSDRGYGYTF.

This chain connects TRBV5-4 to TRBJ2-1, with D perhaps matching TRBD1 (5 bases). Germline V gene sequence: CDR1 SGHNT, CDR2 YYREEE (reference sequence). V shed 0 bases and J shed 3 bases, with 7 bases lying between them. The CDR3 contains 14 residues. The CDR3 reads CASSLGRVYNEQFF. DNA for the CDR3: TGTGCCAGCAGCTTGGGCAGGGTCTACAATGAGCAGTTCTTC.

V usage is TRBV9 and J usage is TRBJ1-4; TRBD1 aligns across 8 bases. From germline, CDR1 is SGDLS and CDR2 YYNGEE. The trim removed 0 bases at V and 8 bases at J, leaving 6 bases unmatched. This CDR3 is 15 amino acids long. For the CDR3, the DNA is TGTGCCAGCAGCGTAGATACAGGGGGTACAGAAAAACTGTTTTTT. Translation: CASSVDTGGTEKLFF.

V is TRBV7-7 and J is TRBJ2-5; 9 bases fit TRBD2. With the DNA end fitting TRBJ2-7 better, the J assignment may be wrong. The germline V gene has CDR1 SSHAT and CDR2 FNYEAQ (reference sequence). The CDR3 covers 15 residues. CDR3 region: CASSSQAGGTYEQYF. The CDR3 DNA reads TGTGCCAGCAGCTCCCAAGCGGGGGGTACCTACGAGCAGTACTTC.

This rearrangement joins TRBV5-4 to TRBJ1-1; no reliable D call. V was trimmed by 0 bases and J by 7 bases, leaving 13 bases between them. Per the germline V gene, CDR1 is SGHNT and CDR2 is YYREEE (reference sequence). CDR3 length: 14 residues. Here the CDR3 reads CASSLVTADYEAFF. The CDR3 bases are TGTGCCAGCAGCTTGGTAACAGCTGACTATGAAGCTTTCTTT. Full variable domain (rest looked up from reference TRBV5-4 and TRBJ1-1): ETGVTQSPTHLIKTRGQQVTLRCSSQSGHNTVSWYQQALGQGPQFIFQYYREEENGRGNFPPRFSGLQFPNYSSELNVNALELDDSALYLCASSLVTADYEAFFGQGTRLTVV.

This clone was counted once. The chain uses TRBV29-1 and TRBJ2-3; TRBD2 is a possible D gene (7 bases). Germline V gene data show CDR1 as SQVTM and CDR2 as ANQGSEA. The CDR3 runs 16 residues. V lost 4 bases and J lost 4, with 21 bases in between. As DNA, the CDR3 is TGCAGCGTTGTTTTTTGGCGGGGGCGGCAGTCAGATACGCAGTATTTT. Protein sequence: CSVVFWRGRQSDTQYF.

V is TRBV6-5 and J is TRBJ2-7; TRBD1 might be the D (7 bases). Trimming cost V 4 bases and J 3 bases, with 13 bases left between them. This CDR3 is built from 14 residues. CDR1 is MNHEY, CDR2 SVGAGI, per germline. CDR3 nucleotides: TGTGCCAGCAGTTCCGCGGGACAGATCTACGAGCAGTACTTC. Translation gives CASSSAGQIYEQYF.

This clone was recorded only once. J is TRBJ2-7 and V is TRBV4-1, with no clear D. The CDR3 is made up of 17 amino acids. Germline V gene lookup returns CDR1 MGHRA and CDR2 YSYEKL. V lost 2 bases to trimming and J lost 0 bases, with 17 bases between them. Written as DNA, the CDR3 is TGCGCCAGCAGCCAAACGAAGTCGGCGGAGAACTCCTACGAGCAGTACTTC. It encodes CASSQTKSAENSYEQYF.

The genes are TRBV27 and TRBJ2-7, with 7 nucleotides matching TRBD2. V shed 6 bases, J shed 3 bases, and the junction held 5 bases outside the gene matches. This CDR3 has 13 amino acids. CDR1 is MNHEY and CDR2 is SMNVEV in the germline V gene (reference sequence). CDR3 protein: CASSRGTNYEQYF. CDR3 bases: TGTGCCAGCAGCCGGGGGACTAACTACGAGCAGTACTTC.

The chain uses TRBV28 and TRBJ2-2, with D unclear. The CDR3 has 13 residues. Trimming removed 6 bases at V and 6 bases at J, with 11 bases between. In germline, CDR1 is MDHEN, CDR2 SYDVKM. The DNA for the CDR3 is TGTGCCAGCAGGCAAAACTTCGCCGGGGAGCTGTTTTTT. The encoded protein is CASRQNFAGELFF.

This rearrangement joins TRBV11-3 to TRBJ1-2; D remains ambiguous. Looked up from germline, CDR1 is SGHNT and CDR2 is YENEEA. The CDR3 loop spans 13 amino acids. Deletions cut 5 bases from V and 6 bases from J, with 13 bases between. The CDR3 sequence: CASSTLAGDGYTF. CDR3 nucleotide sequence: TGTGCCAGCAGCACCCTAGCCGGGGATGGCTACACCTTC.

DNA for the CDR3: TGTGCCAGCACCCCACAGGGGGATGGGAATACGCAGTATTTT. As protein: CASTPQGDGNTQYF. The V and J genes are TRBV27 and TRBJ2-3; 8 bases map to TRBD1. Germline loops: CDR1 MNHEY, CDR2 SMNVEV (reference sequence). This CDR3 comprises 14 residues. The ends lost 7 bases at V and 7 bases at J; junction bases unmatched: 10.

The sample holds one count of this clone. The chain combines TRBV4-1 with TRBJ2-3; 11 bases fit TRBD2. V shed 0 bases and J 7 bases; nucleotides not matched to a gene: 15. This CDR3 spans 19 amino acids. In germline, CDR1 is MGHRA, CDR2 YSYEKL. The CDR3, as DNA: TGCGCCAGCAGCCAAGATGTTGGTGGGGTAGCGGGGGGGTTATATACGCAGTATTTT. Translation gives CASSQDVGGVAGGLYTQYF.

This chain links TRBV10-3 with TRBJ1-1; D perhaps matches TRBD1 (5 bases). This CDR3 spans 14 amino acids. The germline V gene encodes CDR1 ENHRY and CDR2 SYGVKD. The V end was cut by 2 bases, the J end by 3 bases, with 10 bases between. The CDR3 here is CAISERGEDTEAFF. The CDR3 DNA reads as TGTGCCATCAGTGAGCGGGGGGAAGACACTGAAGCTTTCTTT.

CDR3: CAWCRGSNEKLFF. The DNA for the CDR3 is TGTGCCTGGTGTAGGGGGTCTAATGAAAAACTGTTTTTT. The J gene is TRBJ1-4, the V gene TRBV30; tentatively, D is TRBD1 (6 bases). The length of the CDR3 is 13 residues. Trimming took off 5 bases at V and 3 bases at J, with 10 bases between the two ends. Germline V CDR1 and CDR2: GTSNPN, SVGIG (reference sequence).

The rearrangement links TRBV27 to TRBJ1-1; D remains unclear. The germline V gene encodes CDR1 MNHEY and CDR2 SMNVEV (reference sequence). The CDR3 contains 14 residues. The V gene lost 2 bases and the J gene lost 2 bases, with 9 bases spanning the gap. CDR3 nucleotides: TGTGCCAGCAGTTTACGCGATGGTAACACTGAAGCTTTCTTT. This sequence encodes CASSLRDGNTEAFF.

The chain is built from TRBV29-1 and TRBJ2-4; a possible D gene is TRBD2 (6 bases). The V end was cut by 5 bases, the J end by 0 bases, with 20 bases between. The CDR3 extends over 17 amino acids. The germline V gene encodes CDR1 SQVTM and CDR2 ANQGSEA. The CDR3 bases are TGCAGCGTTTACTTAGTAAGGTCAGCGGGAGCCAAAAACATTCAGTACTTC. Encoded protein: CSVYLVRSAGAKNIQYF.

Here the CDR3 reads CASSLGPGGWEQYF. The CDR3 DNA sequence: TGTGCCAGCAGCTTGGGCCCAGGGGGATGGGAGCAGTACTTC. V is TRBV5-6 and J is TRBJ2-7; TRBD1 matches at 7 bases. The V gene end was trimmed by 0 bases and the J gene end by 7 bases; junction bases not matched to a gene: 7. The CDR3 length is 14 residues. The germline V gene has CDR1 SGHDT and CDR2 YYEEEE.

The chain joins TRBV5-8 to TRBJ2-2; TRBD1 aligns across 10 bases. The CDR3 runs 18 residues. Germline V gene lookup returns CDR1 SGHTS and CDR2 YDEGEE. The V gene end was trimmed by 4 bases and the J gene end by 1 base; junction bases not matched to a gene: 10. The CDR3 bases are TGTGCCAGCAGCGTTACCGGGACAGGGGCCAAGAACACCGGGGAGCTGTTTTTT. This codes for CASSVTGTGAKNTGELFF.

The V gene is TRBV5-1, the J gene TRBJ1-2, with 9 positions matching TRBD1. This CDR3 spans 18 amino acids. With 3 bases clipped from V and 5 bases from J, the junction kept 17 bases outside the gene matches. From germline, CDR1 is SGHRS and CDR2 YFSETQ. CDR3 coding DNA: TGCGCCAGCAGCTCAGCTATCGGACAGGGGCCCGAACATTATGGCTACACCTTC. Its protein product is CASSSAIGQGPEHYGYTF.